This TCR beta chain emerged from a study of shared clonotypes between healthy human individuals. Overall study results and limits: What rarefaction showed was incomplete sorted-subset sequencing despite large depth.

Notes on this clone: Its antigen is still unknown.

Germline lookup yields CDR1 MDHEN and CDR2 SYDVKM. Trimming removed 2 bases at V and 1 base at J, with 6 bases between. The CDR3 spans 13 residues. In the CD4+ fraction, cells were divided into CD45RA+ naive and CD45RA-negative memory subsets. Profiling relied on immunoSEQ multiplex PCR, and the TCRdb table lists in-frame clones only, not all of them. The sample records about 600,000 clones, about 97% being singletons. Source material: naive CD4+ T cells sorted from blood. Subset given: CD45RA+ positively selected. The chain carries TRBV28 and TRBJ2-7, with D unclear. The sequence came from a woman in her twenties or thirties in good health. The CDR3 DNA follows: TGTGCCAGCAGTTTAAAGCGTTCCTACGAGCAGTACTTC. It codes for CASSLKRSYEQYF.